The next 32 T cell receptor beta chains were all read from a single sample in a study of cytomegalovirus exposure and HLA in healthy donors. The primer mix had 60 Vbeta and 13 Jbeta primers. TCRdb's table, derived via immunoSEQ multiplex PCR, lists solely in-frame clones and lacks some. The sample carries about 200,000 clones, roughly 85% recorded once. The sequencing input was PBMCs. Receptors originate from a woman aged 50 to 60 in good health and CMV-seronegative.

The chain uses TRBV18 and TRBJ1-2; the D gene is possibly TRBD1 (6 bases). Germline CDR1 reads KGHSH; CDR2 reads LQKENI. Between the trimmed V and J ends, which lost 2 bases and 4 bases, there was a span of 11 bases. The CDR3 is 14 residues long. The CDR3 DNA reads TGTGCCAGCTCACCATTGGACAGAAGCTATGGCTACACCTTC. This translates into CASSPLDRSYGYTF.

The V and J genes are TRBV20-1 and TRBJ2-1; D remains ambiguous. Germline V lookup: CDR1 DFQATT, CDR2 SNEGSKA (reference sequence). The CDR3 length is 11 residues. Trimming took off 6 bases at V and 6 bases at J, with 9 bases between the two ends. As DNA, the CDR3 is TGCAGTGCCCCCCCGGGCAATGAGCAGTTCTTC. Translated, it gives CSAPPGNEQFF.

The chain carries TRBV7-3 and TRBJ2-6; TRBD1 aligns across 9 bases. This CDR3 is built from 17 residues. Germline V gene sequence: CDR1 SGHTA, CDR2 FQGTGA. J gave up 3 bases and V 3 bases, and 6 bases lay outside the gene matches. CDR3 protein: CASSFYRGRDGANVLTF. In DNA, the CDR3 is TGTGCCAGCAGCTTCTACAGGGGGCGGGATGGGGCCAACGTCCTGACTTTC. Looking up the rest from reference TRBV7-3 and TRBJ2-6 gives the full variable domain: GAGVSQTPSNKVTEKGKYVELRCDPISGHTALYWYRQSLGQGPEFLIYFQGTGAADDSGLPNDRFFAVRPEGSVSTLKIQRTERGDSAVYLCASSFYRGRDGANVLTFGAGSRLTVL.

The chain is built from TRBV18 and TRBJ2-1, with 10 bases that match TRBD2. The length of the CDR3 is 14 residues. Germline V gives CDR1 KGHSH, CDR2 LQKENI. After removal of 5 bases from V and 4 bases from J, the junction contained 2 bases not matched to a gene. The chain's CDR3 is CASSTLAGYNEQFF. For the CDR3, the DNA is TGTGCCAGCTCAACACTAGCGGGGTACAATGAGCAGTTCTTC.

This chain joins TRBV7-2 and TRBJ2-6; 9 nucleotides line up with TRBD1. The CDR3 consists of 18 residues. V was clipped by 8 bases and J by 6 bases; unmatched bases: 17. CDR1 SGHTA and CDR2 FQGNSA come from the germline V gene. CDR3 in DNA: TGTGCCAGCTCGGCAACCGGGACAGGGCGGATAGTGGCCAACGTCCTGACTTTC. Encoded protein: CASSATGTGRIVANVLTF.

In its sample, this clone was seen a few times. The chain couples TRBV6-6 to TRBJ2-1; 8 bases fit TRBD2. This CDR3 comprises 14 residues. Germline trimming cut 8 bases from V and 9 bases from J; bases unmatched to any gene: 12. Germline V gene lookup returns CDR1 MNHNY and CDR2 SVGAGI (reference sequence). The CDR3 loop reads CASGPSGQSSEQFF. The CDR3 DNA reads as TGTGCCAGCGGACCTAGCGGGCAGTCCAGTGAGCAGTTCTTC.

J is TRBJ2-7 and V is TRBV5-1, with a tentative D call TRBD1 (6 bases). The ends were cut back, 0 bases at V and 6 bases at J, with 10 bases in the middle. In germline, CDR1 is SGHRS, CDR2 YFSETQ. The length of the CDR3 is 13 residues. CDR3 residues: CASSLVQGFEQYF. Here the CDR3 DNA reads TGCGCCAGCAGCTTGGTACAGGGATTCGAGCAGTACTTC.

J is TRBJ1-2 and V is TRBV5-6, with TRBD1 as a possible D gene (5 bases). Trimming cost V 0 bases and J 4 bases, with 10 bases left between them. The germline gives CDR1 SGHDT, CDR2 YYEEEE. The CDR3 spans 14 residues. In DNA, the CDR3 is TGTGCCAGCAGCTTGGTCAGGGTGCGCTATGGCTACACCTTC. Translation gives CASSLVRVRYGYTF.

The count of this clone is one. The same CDR3 can be traced to other DNA sequences in this sample. The gene calls are TRBV9 and TRBJ2-6; TRBD1 matches at 10 bases. Germline V gene data show CDR1 as SGDLS and CDR2 as YYNGEE. Trimming cost V 3 bases and J 0 bases; bases outside gene matches: 12. The CDR3 has 20 residues. CDR3 in amino acids: CASSENPGTGDHSGANVLTF. The CDR3 nucleotides are TGTGCCAGCAGCGAGAATCCCGGGACAGGGGATCACTCTGGGGCCAACGTCCTGACTTTC.

V gene TRBV28 combines with J gene TRBJ1-2, with a tentative D call TRBD1 (5 bases). Germline V gene lookup returns CDR1 MDHEN and CDR2 SYDVKM. The CDR3 extends over 14 amino acids. V was clipped by 2 bases and J by 8 bases, with 15 bases between them. The CDR3 loop is CASSLGTLGGGYTF. The CDR3 nucleotides read TGTGCCAGCAGTTTAGGGACGTTGGGGGGGGGCTACACCTTC.

The sample holds one count of this clone. CDR3: CASSAPGTGSLEAFF. CDR3 sequence (DNA): TGTGCCAGCAGCGCTCCCGGGACAGGCTCCCTTGAAGCTTTCTTT. V gene TRBV7-9 combines with J gene TRBJ1-1; 8 positions agree with TRBD1. This CDR3 contains 15 residues. Germline CDR1 reads SEHNR; CDR2 reads FQNEAQ (reference sequence). V trimming: 5 bases; J trimming: 7 bases; junction bases outside the gene matches: 12. Supplemented by reference TRBV7-9 and TRBJ1-1, the full variable domain reads DTGVSQNPRHKITKRGQNVTFRCDPISEHNRLYWYRQTLGQGPEFLTYFQNEAQLEKSRLLSDRFSAERPKGSFSTLEIQRTEQGDSAMYLCASSAPGTGSLEAFFGQGTRLTVV.

The gene calls are TRBV15 and TRBJ1-5; maybe TRBD1 (5 bases). There are 20 residues in the CDR3. The germline V gene has CDR1 LNHNV and CDR2 YYDKDF (reference sequence). V gave up 1 base and J gave up 0 bases, with 22 bases separating them. For the CDR3, the DNA is TGTGCCACCAGCAGAGGTCCCCGCCAGACAGACCCCTATAGCAATCAGCCCCAGCATTTT. Its translation is CATSRGPRQTDPYSNQPQHF. Supplemented by reference TRBV15 and TRBJ1-5, the full variable domain reads DAMVIQNPRYQVTQFGKPVTLSCSQTLNHNVMYWYQQKSSQAPKLLFHYYDKDFNNEADTPDNFQSRRPNTSFCFLDIRSPGLGDTAMYLCATSRGPRQTDPYSNQPQHFGDGTRLSIL.

A few counts support this clone. The V and J genes are TRBV11-2 and TRBJ2-5, with D tentatively TRBD1 (6 bases). V was shortened by 1 base and J by 2 bases, with 11 bases between the two germline ends. The CDR3 totals 15 residues. Germline CDR1 is SGHAT and CDR2 is FQNNGV. This CDR3 reads CASSLVQGGQETQYF. CDR3 bases: TGTGCCAGCAGCTTAGTCCAAGGGGGACAAGAGACCCAGTACTTC.

The rearrangement links TRBV7-9 to TRBJ2-1; the match to TRBD1 covers 7 bases. The CDR3 has 16 amino acids. After removal of 5 bases from V and 5 bases from J, the junction contained 12 bases not matched to a gene. Germline loops: CDR1 SEHNR, CDR2 FQNEAQ (reference sequence). CDR3 amino acids: CASSPSGTGAHNEQFF. The CDR3 nucleotides are TGTGCCAGCAGCCCTAGTGGAACAGGGGCCCACAATGAGCAGTTCTTC.

This clone occurred a few times. CDR3 sequence reads: CATSRDPGQGPEKLFF. The CDR3 DNA follows: TGTGCCACCAGCAGAGATCCGGGACAGGGGCCTGAAAAACTGTTTTTT. The chain carries TRBV15 and TRBJ1-4, with 10 nucleotides matching TRBD1. The trim removed 0 bases at V and 7 bases at J, leaving 5 bases unmatched. The CDR3 spans 16 residues. CDR1 and CDR2 (germline): LNHNV, YYDKDF (reference sequence).

The rearrangement links TRBV7-3 to TRBJ2-1; 10 bases align to TRBD2. After removal of 2 bases from V and 4 bases from J, the junction contained 8 bases not matched to a gene. The CDR3 covers 17 residues. From germline, CDR1 is SGHTA and CDR2 FQGTGA. The CDR3 DNA sequence: TGTGCCAGCAGCTTACGGGTAGCGGGAGGCTTTTACAATGAGCAGTTCTTC. Translated: CASSLRVAGGFYNEQFF.

This clone was observed a single time. The chain carries TRBV6-5 and TRBJ1-1; D not certain. The CDR3 has 13 residues. The V and J ends lost 0 bases and 6 bases respectively, with 8 bases between them. Germline CDR1 MNHEY, CDR2 SVGAGI. The CDR3 region has the DNA TGTGCCAGCAGTTACTCGCGGAGGGCTGAAGCTTTCTTT. Amino acid sequence: CASSYSRRAEAFF.

J is TRBJ2-7 and V is TRBV10-3; D is undetermined. CDR3 length: 14 residues. V lost 2 bases to trimming and J lost 0 bases, with 8 bases between them. The V gene's germline CDR1 is ENHRY and CDR2 SYGVKD. The CDR3 sequence: CAISEGTTSYEQYF. The CDR3, as DNA: TGTGCCATCAGTGAGGGTACAACCTCCTACGAGCAGTACTTC.

The chain employs TRBV2 and TRBJ2-1, with 9 bases lining up with TRBD2. Per the germline V gene, CDR1 is SNHLY and CDR2 is FYNNEI. Germline trimming cut 5 bases from V and 3 bases from J; bases unmatched to any gene: 17. CDR3 length equals 19 residues. The CDR3 bases are TGTGCCAGCAGTCCCTGGGGTCCTGAAGTAGCGGGAGTCTACAATGAGCAGTTCTTC. It encodes CASSPWGPEVAGVYNEQFF.

This rearrangement joins TRBV5-1 to TRBJ2-2; 7 bases agree with TRBD1. The V gene end was trimmed by 3 bases and the J gene end by 6 bases; junction bases not matched to a gene: 17. Germline V CDR1 and CDR2: SGHRS, YFSETQ. The CDR3 is 18 amino acids. CDR3 sequence: CASSSPQIPGQLPGELFF. DNA of the CDR3: TGCGCCAGCAGCTCTCCCCAGATTCCGGGACAGCTTCCCGGGGAGCTGTTTTTT.

J is TRBJ2-7 and V is TRBV28; D perhaps matches TRBD1 (5 bases). There are 14 residues in the CDR3. The germline V gene encodes CDR1 MDHEN and CDR2 SYDVKM. Trimming stripped 8 bases from V and 0 bases from J, with 14 bases between. In DNA, the CDR3 is TGTGCCAGCGGAGACAGCGCTAGCTCCTACGAGCAGTACTTC. It is translated as CASGDSASSYEQYF.

The chain links TRBV19 to TRBJ1-2; 9 bases fit TRBD1. V was clipped by 5 bases and J by 7 bases; unmatched bases: 14. The germline V gene has CDR1 LNHDA and CDR2 SQIVND (reference sequence). CDR3 length: 16 residues. The CDR3 sequence: CASSSPSGQGIRGYTF. Written as DNA, the CDR3 is TGTGCCAGTAGTTCCCCTTCGGGACAGGGTATACGTGGCTACACCTTC.

The chain has TRBV4-1 and TRBJ2-2; 10 bases map to TRBD1. The CDR3 loop spans 19 amino acids. The trim removed 0 bases at V and 4 bases at J, leaving 11 bases unmatched. Germline-derived CDR1 and CDR2 are MGHRA and YSYEKL. CDR3 protein: CASSQDDRGPPTSTGELFF. Here the CDR3 DNA reads TGCGCCAGCAGCCAAGACGACAGGGGGCCTCCTACTTCCACCGGGGAGCTGTTTTTT.

This clone was seen only a few times. This sequence joins TRBV5-1 and TRBJ1-5; D ambiguous. CDR1 is SGHRS and CDR2 is YFSETQ in the germline V gene. The CDR3 totals 14 residues. Trimming left V 4 bases short and J 9 bases short, with 17 bases between. CDR3 sequence: CASSTDPGIWPQHF. CDR3 in DNA: TGCGCCAGCAGCACCGACCCGGGTATATGGCCCCAGCATTTT.

V gene TRBV6-5 combines with J gene TRBJ2-3; 11 bases align to TRBD2. Trimming removed 7 bases from V and 11 bases from J; junction bases left unmatched: 5. The germline V gene has CDR1 MNHEY and CDR2 SVGAGI. This CDR3 has 12 residues. Here the CDR3 DNA reads TGTGCCAGCAATAGCGGGAGGGGAGGGCAGTATTTT. Translation gives CASNSGRGGQYF.

The V and J genes are TRBV7-9 and TRBJ1-4, with TRBD1 matching over 7 bases. Trimming removed 5 bases from V and 7 bases from J; junction bases left unmatched: 7. Germline-derived CDR1 and CDR2 are SEHNR and FQNEAQ (reference sequence). There are 14 residues in the CDR3. CDR3 sequence: CASSPDRASEKLFF. CDR3 sequence (DNA): TGTGCCAGCAGCCCAGACAGGGCTAGTGAAAAACTGTTTTTT. The entire variable domain, with the rest obtained from reference TRBV7-9 and TRBJ1-4, is as follows: DTGVSQNPRHKITKRGQNVTFRCDPISEHNRLYWYRQTLGQGPEFLTYFQNEAQLEKSRLLSDRFSAERPKGSFSTLEIQRTEQGDSAMYLCASSPDRASEKLFFGSGTQLSVL.

The chain links TRBV7-2 to TRBJ2-6; 9 bases match TRBD1. The CDR3 totals 18 residues. V lost 5 bases to trimming and J lost 3 bases; unmatched junction nucleotides: 11. The germline gives CDR1 SGHTA, CDR2 FQGNSA. The CDR3 protein is CASSPQGASFRGANVLTF. For the CDR3, the DNA is TGTGCCAGCAGCCCACAGGGGGCCTCTTTCCGTGGGGCCAACGTCCTGACTTTC.

The chain is built from TRBV5-1 and TRBJ2-2; D is uncertain. The CDR3 runs 16 residues. Trimming removed 1 base from V and 1 base from J, with 11 bases in between. Germline assignment: CDR1 SGHRS and CDR2 YFSETQ. CDR3 DNA: TGCGCCAGCAGCTTGATCTCGATACAGAACACCGGGGAGCTGTTTTTT. Its translation is CASSLISIQNTGELFF.

The CDR3 DNA is TGTGCCAGCAGCATGGGACAGGGGGCAGATACGCAGTATTTT. Protein product: CASSMGQGADTQYF. The genes are TRBV11-2 and TRBJ2-3, with 11 bases fitting TRBD1. This CDR3 region has 14 residues. Germline V CDR1 and CDR2: SGHAT, FQNNGV. J lost 4 bases, V lost 5 bases, and 2 bases had no gene match.

The chain has TRBV27 and TRBJ2-6; D might be TRBD2 (7 bases). This CDR3 comprises 19 residues. The germline V gene encodes CDR1 MNHEY and CDR2 SMNVEV (reference sequence). The V and J ends lost 3 bases and 1 base respectively, with 19 bases between them. CDR3 sequence reads: CASSLGGGPHSSGANVLTF. For the CDR3, the DNA is TGTGCCAGCAGTTTGGGGGGGGGCCCCCACTCTTCTGGGGCCAACGTCCTGACTTTC.

Worth noting for this clone: Within the sample, other DNA sequences also encode this same CDR3. V gene TRBV11-2 combines with J gene TRBJ2-7, with 7 bases lining up with TRBD1. V lost 5 bases and J lost 4; bases outside the gene matches: 8. The CDR3 has 14 amino acids. Germline lookup yields CDR1 SGHAT and CDR2 FQNNGV. The CDR3 sequence is CASSPRTGSYEQYF. The CDR3 DNA is TGTGCCAGCAGCCCACGGACAGGATCTTACGAGCAGTACTTC.

The chain combines TRBV5-4 with TRBJ2-3; D not resolved. The CDR3 runs to 15 residues. Germline values: CDR1 SGHNT, CDR2 YYREEE (reference sequence). V shed 0 bases and J shed 4 bases, with 12 bases lying between them. As DNA, the CDR3 is TGTGCCAGCAGCTTGGTCGGAGCCCACGCAGATACGCAGTATTTT. Its translation: CASSLVGAHADTQYF.